This T cell receptor (beta chain) originates from a study of blood T cell repertoires in COVID-19 (TCRdb year 2020). Describing the broader study: Samples from collaborators originated in the United States, Italy and Spain and spanned both the acute and convalescent phases of COVID-19. The prospective study material was composed of cDNA or gDNA derived from T cells, B-cell-depleted T cells, or PBMCs. The dataset comprised deeply sampled blood TCRbeta repertoires from subjects exposed to, actively infected with, or recovered from COVID-19. The repertoires were released in a freely available public database intended as a resource for research on the immune response to SARS-CoV-2. Samples came from the ongoing ImmuneRACE study (first 160 participants) plus 1,254 subjects from 6 global collaborators. The sample metadata nearly always contained a de-identified subject ID, COVID-19 status, age in years and sex. HLA class I and class II types, where available, came from metadata supplied by the sample provider rather than from assay-based typing.

From the cysteine up to the phenylalanine, the CDR3 has a length of 13 residues. Only CDR3 DNA is held: 39 bases, read in frame from base 1. CDR1 is given as MNHEY and CDR2 as SMNVEV, both from the germline V gene (reference sequence). From V the trimming removes 5 bases and from J it removes 8 bases, while the gene matches leave 6 bases of the junction unaccounted for. One collaborating source in Seattle enrolled patients while the patients were actively infected and followed the patients over time throughout the course of disease. Each collaborating institution followed its own protocols to collect whole blood in K2EDTA tubes. For TCRbeta analysis, collaborators shipped samples in one of three forms: frozen whole blood, isolated PBMCs, or DNA extracted from either of those sample types. General conclusions and limits of the study: The amount of clinical and demographic metadata varied by source and participant and was provided uncurated.

TCRbeta CDR3 regions were amplified from genomic DNA using the immunoSEQ Assay, a bias-controlled multiplex PCR. Concerning the study's data processing: The number of nucleated cells in each sample was estimated by amplification of reference gene primers within the assay. Sequence reads were collapsed and filtered to measure the absolute abundance of every unique TCRbeta CDR3 rearrangement. For each sample, productive Simpson clonality was calculated as the square root of Simpson's diversity index across productive rearrangements. The table was pulled from immuneACCESS by TCRdb, which kept in-frame rearrangements only. Such tables lose some clones; where checked, under half of the loss comes from unresolved V genes, and the rest has no known cause. That table supplies the V and J calls and clone size; D and trimming were determined from the DNA. Counted in this sample were about 330,000 clones; approximately 90% of them appeared once. The top ten hold roughly 9.9% of the sample.

Remarks on this clone: The target of this receptor is not known. No per-base quality is available; no much larger clone lies one base away.

The chain is assembled from TRBV27 and TRBJ1-2; TRBD1 fits 9 bases in the junction. The source is a man aged 30 to 45 with COVID-19, enrolled during active disease. Sequencing was performed on peripheral blood. The nucleotides are TGTGCCAGCAGTCGGACAGGGGAGGGGGGCTACACCTTC. It specifies CASSRTGEGGYTF.